Listed here is a single TCR beta chain. V lost 6 bases and J lost 8, with 13 bases in between. The V gene's germline CDR1 is MDHEN and CDR2 SYDVKM. The CDR3 consists of 12 residues. The sample is drawn from a study of PD-1 blockade in classical Hodgkin lymphoma. Generated by immunoSEQ multiplex PCR, the TCRdb table keeps only in-frame clones and is missing some. The sample contains about 18,000 clones, roughly 80% of which appear only once. Brentuximab vedotin exposure varied, and every patient relapsed after autologous stem cell transplantation. This clonotype originated in a human donor with classical Hodgkin lymphoma. The chain carries TRBV28 and TRBJ1-1, with D perhaps matching TRBD1 (5 bases). This specimen consisted of peripheral blood mononuclear cells (PBMCs), obtained at baseline. CDR3 sequence (DNA): TGTGCCAGCAGACCATATGGGGGGGAAGCTTTCTTT. It codes for CASRPYGGEAFF.